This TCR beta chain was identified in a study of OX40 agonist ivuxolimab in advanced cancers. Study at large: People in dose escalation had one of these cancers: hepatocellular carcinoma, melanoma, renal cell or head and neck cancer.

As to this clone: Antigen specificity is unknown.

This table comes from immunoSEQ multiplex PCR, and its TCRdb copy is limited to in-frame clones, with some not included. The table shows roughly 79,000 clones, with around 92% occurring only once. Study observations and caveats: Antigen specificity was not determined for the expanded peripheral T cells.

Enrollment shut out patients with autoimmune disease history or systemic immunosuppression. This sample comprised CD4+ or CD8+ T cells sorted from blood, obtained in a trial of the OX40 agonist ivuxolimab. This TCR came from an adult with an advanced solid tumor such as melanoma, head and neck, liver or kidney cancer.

CDR3 in amino acids: CASSVQGTSGPDTQYF. The CDR3 DNA reads as TGTGCCAGCAGCGTCCAAGGGACTAGCGGACCAGATACGCAGTATTTT. The chain uses TRBV6-6 and TRBJ2-3, with TRBD2 matching 11 bases. The germline V gene encodes CDR1 MNHNY and CDR2 SVGAGI (reference sequence). V shed 6 bases, J shed 4 bases, and the junction held 9 bases outside the gene matches. CDR3 length: 16 residues.